A selection of T cell receptor beta chains follows, all from one sample in a study of radiotherapy plus CTLA-4 blockade in lung cancer. The method was immunoSEQ multiplex PCR; TCRdb's version includes in-frame clones alone and lacks a portion of them. The sample records some 120,000 clones, roughly 80% being singletons. Source: peripheral blood, taken from a patient treated with radiotherapy plus ipilimumab. Receptors were obtained from a human donor with non-small cell lung cancer that progressed on radiotherapy plus ipilimumab. Some clones in this sample may be carry-over from other donors' samples. Both conserved end residues are part of each CDR3. The D gene is left open where the match is weak. Only some rows state a clone size, as once, few, many or a class for expanded clones.

d_call: -; clone_size: -; j_call: TRBJ1-1; v_call: TRBV19; cdr3_nt: TGTGCCAGTAGGCCTCAGGGTGTGAGTACTGAAGCTTTCTTT; cdr3_aa: CASRPQGVSTEAFF
d_call: TRBD1; clone_size: -; j_call: TRBJ2-1; v_call: TRBV7-3; cdr3_nt: TGTGCCAGCAGCCCAGGACAGGGTGGCAATGAGCAGTTCTTC; cdr3_aa: CASSPGQGGNEQFF
d_call: -; clone_size: -; j_call: TRBJ1-4; v_call: TRBV2; cdr3_nt: TGTGCCAGCAGTGAAGCGTCAGGCAGGGCCGTATGGGAGCGATTT; cdr3_aa: CASSEASGRAVWERF
d_call: -; clone_size: -; j_call: TRBJ2-7; v_call: TRBV14; cdr3_nt: TGTGCCAGCAGCCATGACGGGCTCTACGAGCAGTACTTC; cdr3_aa: CASSHDGLYEQYF
d_call: -; clone_size: -; j_call: TRBJ1-3; v_call: TRBV7-2; cdr3_nt: TGTGCCAGCAGCCCGCAAGGGGGGTCTGGAAACACCATATATTTT; cdr3_aa: CASSPQGGSGNTIYF
d_call: -; clone_size: -; j_call: TRBJ1-3; v_call: TRBV7-6; cdr3_nt: TGTGCCAGCAGCTTAGTTGCTCAGGCTTACTCTGGAAACACCATATATTTT; cdr3_aa: CASSLVAQAYSGNTIYF
d_call: -; clone_size: few; j_call: TRBJ1-4; v_call: TRBV11-2; cdr3_nt: TGTGCCAGCAGCTTAGCAGGGTCGGTAAAACTGTTTTTT; cdr3_aa: CASSLAGSVKLFF
d_call: -; clone_size: -; j_call: TRBJ1-5; v_call: TRBV5-4; cdr3_nt: TGTGCCAGCAGCTACCCGGAAAGGGGCGATAATCAGCCCCAGCATTTT; cdr3_aa: CASSYPERGDNQPQHF
d_call: -; clone_size: -; j_call: TRBJ1-6; v_call: TRBV7-2; cdr3_nt: TGTGCCAGCAGCCCCAGGTGGAGGGGGAACTATAATTCACCCCTCCACTTT; cdr3_aa: CASSPRWRGNYNSPLHF
d_call: TRBD1; clone_size: -; j_call: TRBJ1-4; v_call: TRBV5-1; cdr3_nt: TGCGCCAGCAGCCTGGAGACAGGGGGGAATGAAAAACTGTTTTTT; cdr3_aa: CASSLETGGNEKLFF
d_call: -; clone_size: -; j_call: TRBJ2-6; v_call: TRBV4-2; cdr3_nt: TGTGCCAGCAGCCAAGAAGGCTGGGGTGGGGCCAACGTCCTGACTTTC; cdr3_aa: CASSQEGWGGANVLTF
d_call: -; clone_size: -; j_call: TRBJ2-7; v_call: TRBV6-5; cdr3_nt: TGTGCCAGCAGTTACTCGACCTGGAGCGCCGAGCAGTACTTC; cdr3_aa: CASSYSTWSAEQYF
d_call: -; clone_size: few; j_call: TRBJ1-5; v_call: TRBV4-2; cdr3_nt: TGTGCCAGCAGCCATGAATATCAGCCCCAGCATTTT; cdr3_aa: CASSHEYQPQHF
d_call: -; clone_size: -; j_call: TRBJ2-3; v_call: TRBV6-5; cdr3_nt: TGTGCCAGCAGTTACTCGGATTCCGCAGATACGCAGTATTTT; cdr3_aa: CASSYSDSADTQYF
d_call: -; clone_size: -; j_call: TRBJ1-2; v_call: TRBV29-1; cdr3_nt: TGCAGCGTTTATGCGGTTAACTATGGCTACACCTTC; cdr3_aa: CSVYAVNYGYTF
d_call: -; clone_size: -; j_call: TRBJ2-2; v_call: TRBV30; cdr3_nt: TGTGCCTGGAGTGTATTCCATGGCGGCACCGGGGAGCTGTTTTTT; cdr3_aa: CAWSVFHGGTGELFF
d_call: TRBD2; clone_size: -; j_call: TRBJ2-1; v_call: TRBV27; cdr3_nt: TGTGCCAGCAGTTTCCGGCTAGCGGGGGTCAATGAGCAGTTCTTC; cdr3_aa: CASSFRLAGVNEQFF
d_call: -; clone_size: -; j_call: TRBJ1-5; v_call: TRBV10-3; cdr3_nt: TGTGCCATCAGTGTCGACGGGTACAATCAGCCCCAGCATTTT; cdr3_aa: CAISVDGYNQPQHF
d_call: -; clone_size: once; j_call: TRBJ1-2; v_call: TRBV4-2; cdr3_nt: TGTGCCAGCAGCTTGGTCGGGGGTGGTAACTATGGCTACACCTTC; cdr3_aa: CASSLVGGGNYGYTF
d_call: -; clone_size: -; j_call: TRBJ2-2; v_call: TRBV30; cdr3_nt: TGTGCCTTAAACAGACTAACGGCCGGGACGGTAAACACCGGGGAGCTGTTTTTT; cdr3_aa: CALNRLTAGTVNTGELFF
d_call: -; clone_size: -; j_call: TRBJ1-5; v_call: TRBV5-1; cdr3_nt: TGCGCCAGCAGCTTAAGGCGGGCCAATCAGCCCCAGCATTTT; cdr3_aa: CASSLRRANQPQHF
d_call: -; clone_size: -; j_call: TRBJ2-7; v_call: TRBV5-1; cdr3_nt: TGCGCCAGCAGCTTGGCCGGTGGGGTCGAGCAGTACTTC; cdr3_aa: CASSLAGGVEQYF
d_call: -; clone_size: -; j_call: TRBJ1-6; v_call: TRBV21-1; cdr3_nt: TGTGCCAGCAGCAAAGTTTTCTTGGATAATTCACCCCTCCACTTT; cdr3_aa: CASSKVFLDNSPLHF
d_call: -; clone_size: -; j_call: TRBJ1-6; v_call: TRBV6-5; cdr3_nt: TGTGCCAGCACCGATCGCAGGGCTAATTCACCCCTCCACTTT; cdr3_aa: CASTDRRANSPLHF
d_call: -; clone_size: -; j_call: TRBJ2-7; v_call: TRBV28; cdr3_nt: TGTGCCAGCAGTCCCCAGACAGGTTTCTCCTACGAGCAGTACTTC; cdr3_aa: CASSPQTGFSYEQYF
d_call: -; clone_size: few; j_call: TRBJ2-1; v_call: TRBV5-4; cdr3_nt: TGTGCCAGCAGCTTGGCCGGGAGCGCCTACAATGAGCAGTTCTTC; cdr3_aa: CASSLAGSAYNEQFF
d_call: -; clone_size: -; j_call: TRBJ2-1; v_call: TRBV2; cdr3_nt: TGTGCCAGCCCCCTGCTAGAGACCTACAATGAGCAGTTCTTC; cdr3_aa: CASPLLETYNEQFF
d_call: TRBD1; clone_size: -; j_call: TRBJ2-7; v_call: TRBV19; cdr3_nt: TGTGCCAGTAGCTTCGGACAGGGCCGACGCGAGCAGTACTTC; cdr3_aa: CASSFGQGRREQYF
d_call: -; clone_size: -; j_call: TRBJ1-1; v_call: TRBV19; cdr3_nt: TGTGCCAGTAGCCCTATCCCGGGGGAGGGGTTAACTGAAGCTTTCTTT; cdr3_aa: CASSPIPGEGLTEAFF
d_call: -; clone_size: -; j_call: TRBJ2-2; v_call: TRBV5-1; cdr3_nt: TGCGCCAGCAGCCCAATACAGGGAGGGAACACCGGGGAGCTGTTTTTT; cdr3_aa: CASSPIQGGNTGELFF
d_call: -; clone_size: -; j_call: TRBJ2-1; v_call: TRBV5-1; cdr3_nt: TGCGCCAGCAGCGTGGTCCAGAGCTCCTACAATGAGCAGTTCTTC; cdr3_aa: CASSVVQSSYNEQFF
d_call: TRBD1; clone_size: -; j_call: TRBJ2-1; v_call: TRBV7-9; cdr3_nt: TGTGCCAGCAGCATTCGGGACAGGTTCTCCAATGAGCAGTTCTTC; cdr3_aa: CASSIRDRFSNEQFF
d_call: -; clone_size: few; j_call: TRBJ1-2; v_call: TRBV7-9; cdr3_nt: TGTGCCAGCAGCCGACCGCGCTATGGCTACACCTTC; cdr3_aa: CASSRPRYGYTF
d_call: TRBD2; clone_size: -; j_call: TRBJ2-3; v_call: TRBV2; cdr3_nt: TGTGCCAGCAGTTATGGTAGCGGGATCTTCCCAGATACGCAGTATTTT; cdr3_aa: CASSYGSGIFPDTQYF
d_call: -; clone_size: -; j_call: TRBJ1-5; v_call: TRBV18; cdr3_nt: TGTGCCAGCTCACCCCAAGGAAGCAATCAGCCCCAGCATTTT; cdr3_aa: CASSPQGSNQPQHF
d_call: -; clone_size: -; j_call: TRBJ1-4; v_call: TRBV30; cdr3_nt: TGTGCCTTACACCGTAATGAAAAACTGTTTTTT; cdr3_aa: CALHRNEKLFF
d_call: TRBD2; clone_size: -; j_call: TRBJ2-7; v_call: TRBV18; cdr3_nt: TGTGCCAGCTCACCCGCGGGGGGAACCCGTACCAGTGAGCAGTACTTC; cdr3_aa: CASSPAGGTRTSEQYF
d_call: -; clone_size: -; j_call: TRBJ2-1; v_call: TRBV19; cdr3_nt: TGTGCCAGTAGTGCAACAGAAAACTCCTACAATGAGCAGTTCTTC; cdr3_aa: CASSATENSYNEQFF
d_call: TRBD1; clone_size: -; j_call: TRBJ1-2; v_call: TRBV7-9; cdr3_nt: TGTGCCAGCAGCTTAACAGGGGGTGGTGGCTACACCTTC; cdr3_aa: CASSLTGGGGYTF
d_call: TRBD1; clone_size: -; j_call: TRBJ2-3; v_call: TRBV5-1; cdr3_nt: TGCGCCAGCAACCTAGGGGGCACCCGCACAGATACGCAGTATTTT; cdr3_aa: CASNLGGTRTDTQYF
d_call: -; clone_size: -; j_call: TRBJ2-7; v_call: TRBV18; cdr3_nt: TGTGCCAGCTCGTTTGCGGACTCCTACGAGCAGTACTTC; cdr3_aa: CASSFADSYEQYF
d_call: -; clone_size: -; j_call: TRBJ2-3; v_call: TRBV6-1; cdr3_nt: TGTGCCAGCAGTGTTTCCAGGGGGGCCTGGGGCACAGATACGCAGTATTTT; cdr3_aa: CASSVSRGAWGTDTQYF
d_call: -; clone_size: -; j_call: TRBJ2-3; v_call: TRBV2; cdr3_nt: TGTGCCAGCAGTGCCGAAGTAGGGCCCAATACGCAGTATTTT; cdr3_aa: CASSAEVGPNTQYF
d_call: -; clone_size: -; j_call: TRBJ2-5; v_call: TRBV9; cdr3_nt: TGTGCCAGCAGCGTAGCTGACTTCCAAGAGACCCAGTACTTC; cdr3_aa: CASSVADFQETQYF
d_call: TRBD2; clone_size: once; j_call: TRBJ2-7; v_call: TRBV7-2; cdr3_nt: TGTGCCAGCAGCACGGGACTAGCGGGGGGACTGTGGGAGCAGTACTTC; cdr3_aa: CASSTGLAGGLWEQYF
d_call: TRBD1; clone_size: -; j_call: TRBJ2-5; v_call: TRBV7-7; cdr3_nt: TGTGCTAGCAGCTTAGGGGCAGGGGGCTTGCGGGAGACCCAGTACTTC; cdr3_aa: CASSLGAGGLRETQYF
d_call: -; clone_size: once; j_call: TRBJ2-7; v_call: TRBV7-2; cdr3_nt: TGTGCCAGCAGCTCGGACGTCTGGGCCTACGAGCAGTACTTC; cdr3_aa: CASSSDVWAYEQYF
d_call: -; clone_size: few; j_call: TRBJ2-5; v_call: TRBV7-8; cdr3_nt: TGTGCCAGCAGCCATAAACAGGGGAGGGAGACCCAGTACTTC; cdr3_aa: CASSHKQGRETQYF
d_call: TRBD1; clone_size: -; j_call: TRBJ1-5; v_call: TRBV19; cdr3_nt: TGTGCCAGTATCCGGGACAGGGGGCTTGGCAATCAGCCCCAGCATTTT; cdr3_aa: CASIRDRGLGNQPQHF
d_call: -; clone_size: -; j_call: TRBJ1-1; v_call: TRBV18; cdr3_nt: TGTGCCAGCTCACCAGGGGCCAAGAACACTGAAGCTTTCTTT; cdr3_aa: CASSPGAKNTEAFF
d_call: -; clone_size: once; j_call: TRBJ2-2; v_call: TRBV6-6; cdr3_nt: TGTGCCAGCAGTCCCCCCCCGAACACCGGGGAGCTGTTTTTT; cdr3_aa: CASSPPPNTGELFF
d_call: -; clone_size: few; j_call: TRBJ2-3; v_call: TRBV5-6; cdr3_nt: TGTGCCAGCAGCGGTGGGACGCAGTATTTT; cdr3_aa: CASSGGTQYF